Described below is a single TCR beta chain sequence and its context. This CDR3 has 17 residues. J was trimmed by 7 bases and V by 10 bases; bases with no gene match: 21. Germline lookup yields CDR1 MDHEN and CDR2 SYDVKM. The participants were between roughly 18 and 100 years old and came from fewer than 25 US areas. Participant-given clinical history determined each cohort assignment. The data belong to a study of blood T cell repertoires in COVID-19. In the original analysis: For nucleated cells, counts were estimated from reference gene primer amplification. Assay: immunoSEQ multiplex PCR; the TCRdb copy retains only in-frame clones and omits some. That table furnishes V, J and clone size, whereas the DNA furnished D and trimming. The sample shows around 300,000 clones, around nine tenths of them seen only once.

This chain uses TRBV28 with TRBJ2-2; 7 nucleotides agree with TRBD1. The source material was PBMCs or T cells enriched from blood (not recorded which). This clonotype was sampled from a woman aged 60-75 years who had recovered from COVID-19. CDR3 coding DNA: TGTGCCATTGGGGGACAGCGAGGCAAAAGTGTGTTCGGGGAGCTGTTTTTT. This codes for CAIGGQRGKSVFGELFF.